Sequencing of this T cell receptor beta chain was carried out in a study of molecular identifiers for immune sequencing clone quantification. The study's findings and limits: Researchers reportedly could pick up spiked Jurkat TCR RNA from one cell mixed into more than 800,000 naive cells.

The CDR3 consists of 12 residues. Trimming stripped 6 bases from V and 7 bases from J, with 10 bases between. Germline V gene lookup returns CDR1 MNHEY and CDR2 SVGEGT. Naive CD8 library inputs spanned about 17,000 to 1,100,000 sorted cells and 10%, 30% or 50% RNA. A CD8+CD4-CCR7+CD45RA+ phenotype served as the sorting definition for naive CD8 T cells. MiXCR, run by TCRdb on the PCR reads, gives a single entry per CDR3 protein. The repertoire consists of about 330,000 distinct CDR3 sequences, with roughly a quarter occurring once and the leading ten covering 0.65% to 0.75%. This clonotype was detected a few times. As yet, its antigen is unknown.

Sequenced: naive CD8+ T cells from blood, with Jurkat cell RNA spiked in. Described subset: FACS-sorted CD8+CD4-CCR7+CD45RA+ naive T cells. This clonotype originated in a human donor in good health. Some libraries in this study had Jurkat cell RNA spiked in. J is TRBJ2-1 and V is TRBV6-2 or TRBV6-3; D unresolved. CDR3 amino acids: CASRKWSNEQFF. CDR3 DNA: TGTGCCAGCAGAAAATGGTCGAATGAGCAGTTCTTC.